This T cell receptor (beta chain) originates from a study of siplizumab effects on memory and regulatory T cells. Each sample contributed roughly 10^5 TCR templates to the assay. Sequencing used immunoSEQ multiplex PCR; TCRdb keeps in-frame clones, though not all of them. The sample has around 100,000 clones, 94% seen once. CDR1 and CDR2 (germline): LGHNA, YNFKEQ. The CDR3 spans 11 residues. The V and J ends lost 0 bases and 7 bases respectively, with 1 base between them. This rearrangement joins TRBV4-2 to TRBJ2-1; D is uncertain. The sample consisted of non-Treg CD4+ T cells sorted from blood. The TCR originated in a human donor in good health. CDR3 region: CASSQENEQFF. CDR3 DNA: TGTGCCAGCAGCCAAGAAAATGAGCAGTTCTTC.